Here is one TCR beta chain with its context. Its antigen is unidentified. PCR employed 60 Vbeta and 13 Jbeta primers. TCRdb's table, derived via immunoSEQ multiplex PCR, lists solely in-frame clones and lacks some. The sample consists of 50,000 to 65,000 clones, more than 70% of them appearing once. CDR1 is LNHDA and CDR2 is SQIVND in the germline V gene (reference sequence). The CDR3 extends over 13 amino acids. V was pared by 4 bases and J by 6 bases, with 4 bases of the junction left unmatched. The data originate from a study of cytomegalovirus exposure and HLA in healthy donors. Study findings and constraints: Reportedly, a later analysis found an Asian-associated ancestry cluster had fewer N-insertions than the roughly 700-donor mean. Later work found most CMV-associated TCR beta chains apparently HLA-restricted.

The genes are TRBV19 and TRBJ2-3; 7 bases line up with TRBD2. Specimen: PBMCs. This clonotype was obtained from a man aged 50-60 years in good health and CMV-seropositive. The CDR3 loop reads CASSNGGIDTQYF. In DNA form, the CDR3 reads TGTGCCAGTAGTAACGGGGGGATTGATACGCAGTATTTT.